Each of the 5 T cell receptor beta chains below was sequenced from the same sample in a study of cytomegalovirus exposure and HLA in healthy donors. Amplification used 60 Vbeta primers and 13 Jbeta primers. Here immunoSEQ multiplex PCR was the method, and the copy in TCRdb shows in-frame clones only, minus some. The table lists about 140,000 clones, roughly 80% of them singletons, with 3% to 3.5% in the top ten. Sample: PBMCs. The receptors come from a male donor in good health and CMV-seronegative.

J is TRBJ1-2 and V is TRBV29-1, with 8 bases identical to TRBD1. CDR1 is SQVTM and CDR2 is ANQGSEA in the germline V gene. The length of the CDR3 is 17 residues. Losses at the gene ends were 7 bases for V and 8 bases for J; bases not matched to a gene: 24. The CDR3 here is CSASTGERDRTIEGYTF. CDR3 coding DNA: TGCAGCGCCTCGACAGGGGAACGAGATAGGACTATCGAGGGCTACACCTTC.

This clone was picked up one time. The rearrangement joins TRBV19 to TRBJ1-5, with 9 bases lining up with TRBD1. Germline V gene sequence: CDR1 LNHDA, CDR2 SQIVND (reference sequence). There are 16 residues in the CDR3. The trim removed 7 bases at V and 2 bases at J, leaving 9 bases unmatched. CDR3 in DNA: TGTGCCAGTACCCTATCTCGGGACAGGGGCAATCAGCCCCAGCATTTT. It codes for CASTLSRDRGNQPQHF.

This clone was observed a few times. The chain recombines TRBV30 with TRBJ1-5; 9 nucleotides agree with TRBD1. The ends lost 1 base at V and 0 bases at J; junction bases unmatched: 10. Germline CDR1 GTSNPN, CDR2 SVGIG (reference sequence). The CDR3 loop spans 18 amino acids. The chain's CDR3 is CAWSGGTGRSYSNQPQHF. The CDR3 DNA follows: TGTGCCTGGAGTGGAGGGACAGGGAGATCCTATAGCAATCAGCCCCAGCATTTT.

V usage is TRBV2 and J usage is TRBJ2-2, with D unclear. The CDR3 is 15 amino acids. Germline CDR1 SNHLY, CDR2 FYNNEI. Trimming removed 7 bases at V and 4 bases at J, with 16 bases between. This CDR3 reads CASTPDPPGTGELFF. The CDR3, as DNA: TGTGCCAGCACTCCCGACCCGCCGGGCACCGGGGAGCTGTTTTTT.

This chain links TRBV7-2 with TRBJ2-5; weak D call: TRBD2 (5 bases). The V end was cut by 1 base, the J end by 2 bases, with 11 bases between. The CDR3 totals 15 residues. The germline V gene encodes CDR1 SGHTA and CDR2 FQGNSA. DNA for the CDR3: TGTGCCAGCAGCTTAGAGGTGCGGGCTCAAGAGACCCAGTACTTC. This codes for CASSLEVRAQETQYF.